This TCR beta chain was obtained from a study of control samples from healthy donors and cancer patients. CDR1 is SEHNR, CDR2 FQNEAQ, per germline (reference sequence). The CDR3 is made up of 16 amino acids. The V gene lost 1 base and the J gene lost 9 bases, with 19 bases spanning the gap. Assay used: immunoSEQ multiplex PCR; TCRdb lists only in-frame clones, some missing. The data contain 100,000 to 150,000 clones, around 94% of them singletons. The sequencing input was PBMCs. This chain connects TRBV7-9 to TRBJ2-1; D is perhaps TRBD2 (7 bases). This sequence originates from an elderly man with head and neck cancer. The CDR3: CASSLVGRGRGGEQFF. Written as DNA, the CDR3 is TGTGCCAGCAGCTTAGTGGGACGGGGGAGGGGGGGTGAGCAGTTCTTC. The full variable domain, in which reference TRBV7-9 and TRBJ2-1 provide the parts outside the CDR3, is DTGVSQNPRHKITKRGQNVTFRCDPISEHNRLYWYRQTLGQGPEFLTYFQNEAQLEKSRLLSDRFSAERPKGSFSTLEIQRTEQGDSAMYLCASSLVGRGRGGEQFFGPGTRLTVL.